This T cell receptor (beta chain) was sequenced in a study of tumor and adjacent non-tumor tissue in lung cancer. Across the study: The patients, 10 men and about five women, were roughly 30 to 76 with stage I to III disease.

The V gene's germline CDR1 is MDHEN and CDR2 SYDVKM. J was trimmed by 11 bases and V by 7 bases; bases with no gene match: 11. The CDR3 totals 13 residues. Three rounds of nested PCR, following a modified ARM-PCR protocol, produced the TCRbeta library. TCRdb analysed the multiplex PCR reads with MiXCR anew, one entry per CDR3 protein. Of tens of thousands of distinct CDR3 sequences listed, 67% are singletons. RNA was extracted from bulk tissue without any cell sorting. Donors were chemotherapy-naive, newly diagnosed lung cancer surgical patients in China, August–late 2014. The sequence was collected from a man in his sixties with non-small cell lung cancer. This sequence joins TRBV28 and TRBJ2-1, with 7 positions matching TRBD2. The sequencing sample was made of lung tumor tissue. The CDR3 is CASIMQASGKQFF. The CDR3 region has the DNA TGTGCCAGCATCATGCAGGCTAGCGGTAAGCAGTTCTTC. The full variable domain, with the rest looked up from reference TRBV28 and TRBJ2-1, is DVKVTQSSRYLVKRTGEKVFLECVQDMDHENMFWYRQDPGLGLRLIYFSYDVKMKEKGDIPEGYSVSREKKERFSLILESASTNQTSMYLCASIMQASGKQFFGPGTRLTVL.